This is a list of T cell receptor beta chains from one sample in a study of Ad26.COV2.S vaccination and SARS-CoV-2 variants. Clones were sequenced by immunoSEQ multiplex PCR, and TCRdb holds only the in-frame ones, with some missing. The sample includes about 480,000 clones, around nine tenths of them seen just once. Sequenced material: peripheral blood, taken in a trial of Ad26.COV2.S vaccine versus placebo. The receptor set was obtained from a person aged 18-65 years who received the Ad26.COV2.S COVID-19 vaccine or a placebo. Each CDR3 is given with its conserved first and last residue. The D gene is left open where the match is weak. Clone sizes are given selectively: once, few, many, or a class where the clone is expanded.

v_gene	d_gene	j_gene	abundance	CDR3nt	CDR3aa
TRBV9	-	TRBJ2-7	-	TGTGCCAGCAGCGTCCTGGGAAGCACGTCCTACGAGCAGTACTTC	CASSVLGSTSYEQYF
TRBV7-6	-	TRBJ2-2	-	TGTGCCAGCACCGCGGGGTCGGGGCGGGACGGGGAGCTGTTTTTT	CASTAGSGRDGELFF
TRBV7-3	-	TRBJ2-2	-	TGTGCCAGCAGCTTAAGGTCCGGGAACACCGGGGAGCTGTTTTTT	CASSLRSGNTGELFF
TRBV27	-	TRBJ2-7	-	TGTGCCAGCAGACCCACACCCCGCCCAGGCAGCGAGCAGTACTTC	CASRPTPRPGSEQYF
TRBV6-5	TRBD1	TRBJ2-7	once	TGTGCCAGCAGCCAAAACAAAGACAGGGGCAACGAGCAGTACTTC	CASSQNKDRGNEQYF
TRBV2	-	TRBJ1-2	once	TGTGCCAGCAGTGACGACCTCAACTATGGCTACACCTTC	CASSDDLNYGYTF
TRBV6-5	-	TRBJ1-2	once	TGTGCCAGCAGCTTTGGGTCCGGAGGAGGCTACACCTTC	CASSFGSGGGYTF
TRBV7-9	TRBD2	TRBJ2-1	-	TGTGCCAGCAGCAAAGTTTCGGGACTAACGCATCCTCTGGAGCAGTTCTTC	CASSKVSGLTHPLEQFF
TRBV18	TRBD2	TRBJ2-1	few	TGTGCCAGCTCGGGACTAGCGGGAGTAGATGAGCAGTTCTTC	CASSGLAGVDEQFF
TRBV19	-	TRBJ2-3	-	TGTGCCGCAAGTGGTGGGCAGGGCTGGGACACAGATACGCAGTATTTT	CAASGGQGWDTDTQYF
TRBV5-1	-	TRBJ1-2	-	TGCGCCAGCAGCTTGGGGGTTACAGGTTATGGCTACACCTTC	CASSLGVTGYGYTF
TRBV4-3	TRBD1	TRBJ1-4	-	TGCGCCAGCAGCCAATCCTTACAGGGGAAACTGTTTTTT	CASSQSLQGKLFF
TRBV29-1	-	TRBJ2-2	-	TGCAGCGTCCCGGGACAGATAACTAGCGGTTTAAGGGAGCTGTTTTTT	CSVPGQITSGLRELFF
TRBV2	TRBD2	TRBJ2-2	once	TGTGCCAGCAGAGGACTAGCGGGAAGCACCGGGGAGCTGTTTTTT	CASRGLAGSTGELFF
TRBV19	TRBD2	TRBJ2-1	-	TGTGCCAGTAGGAAGACTAGCGGGAGGGGTATGAATGAGCAGTTCTTC	CASRKTSGRGMNEQFF
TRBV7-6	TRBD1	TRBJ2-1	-	TGTGCCAGCAGCCGAAACTTAGGACAGGGTGGGTTTGTCTTC	CASSRNLGQGGFVF
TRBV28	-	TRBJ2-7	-	TGTGCCAGCAGCGGCGCCCCCGTCTACGAGCAGTACTTC	CASSGAPVYEQYF
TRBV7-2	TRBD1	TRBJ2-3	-	TGTGCCAGCAGCTTCGGGACAGGGGTAACAGATACGCAGTATTTT	CASSFGTGVTDTQYF
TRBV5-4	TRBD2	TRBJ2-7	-	TGTGCCAGCAGTCTAGCGGGAGGGATCTCCTACGAGCAGTACTTC	CASSLAGGISYEQYF
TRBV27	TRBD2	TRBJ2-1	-	TGTGCCAGCAGCCGTCACACAATAGCGGGAGTGTTCTTC	CASSRHTIAGVFF
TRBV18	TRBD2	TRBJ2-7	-	TGTGCCAGCTCACCAGTTTTCGGGACTAGCGGGAGTGAGCAGTACTTC	CASSPVFGTSGSEQYF
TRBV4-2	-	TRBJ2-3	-	TGTGCCAGCAGCCACGGGCCTACCCTGGGGGATACGCAGTATTTT	CASSHGPTLGDTQYF
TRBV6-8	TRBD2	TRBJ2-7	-	TGTGCCAGCACTCTAGGACTAGCCGCTACCTACGAGCAGTACTTC	CASTLGLAATYEQYF
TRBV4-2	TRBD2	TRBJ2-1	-	TGTGCCAGCAGCCAAGGGATCCAGCTCGGACTAGCGGGATACAATGAGCAGTTCTTC	CASSQGIQLGLAGYNEQFF
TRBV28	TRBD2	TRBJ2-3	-	TGTGCCAGCGGCGAAGCGGGAGACACGCAGTATTTT	CASGEAGDTQYF
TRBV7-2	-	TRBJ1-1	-	TGTGCCAGCAGCTTAGGCCTGGGCCGGGGCGCTGAAGCTTTCTTT	CASSLGLGRGAEAFF
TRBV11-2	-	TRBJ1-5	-	TGTGCCAGCAGCTTTACACCATATCAGCCCCAGCATTTT	CASSFTPYQPQHF
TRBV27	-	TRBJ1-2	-	TGTGCCAGCAGTTTTCTCCCGGGACGGAACTATGGCTACACCTTC	CASSFLPGRNYGYTF
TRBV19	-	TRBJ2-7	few	TGTGCCAGTAGGGGAGGCTACGAGCAGTACTTC	CASRGGYEQYF